This TCR beta chain comes out of a study of T-cell memory formation after mild COVID-19. Study results and limitations: CD4/CD8 balance held among clones contracting day 15 to 85, and later expanders leaned CD4+. Most CD4+ clones that shrank were in CM and EM, while CD8+ ones turned up in EMRA.

One entry per CDR3 protein results from TCRdb running MiXCR on the 5' RACE reads. The sample lists 300,000 to 400,000 distinct CDR3 sequences; roughly 15% were seen once. This CDR3 comprises 17 residues. The germline V gene has CDR1 LNHNV and CDR2 YYDKDF (reference sequence). Trimming left V 0 bases short and J 0 bases short, with 9 bases between. A remark on this clonotype: Its specificity is unknown.

The sequencing sample was made of PBMCs or a T cell subset sorted from them (not recorded which). The TCR comes from a man younger than 35 who had mild COVID-19 (a few samples of this study predate the infection). Cell type and time point are not known. The rearrangement links TRBV15 to TRBJ1-6; D is unclear. CDR3 coding DNA: TGTGCCACCAGCAGAGAGTACGAGAGCTCCTATAATTCACCCCTCCACTTT. It specifies CATSREYESSYNSPLHF.